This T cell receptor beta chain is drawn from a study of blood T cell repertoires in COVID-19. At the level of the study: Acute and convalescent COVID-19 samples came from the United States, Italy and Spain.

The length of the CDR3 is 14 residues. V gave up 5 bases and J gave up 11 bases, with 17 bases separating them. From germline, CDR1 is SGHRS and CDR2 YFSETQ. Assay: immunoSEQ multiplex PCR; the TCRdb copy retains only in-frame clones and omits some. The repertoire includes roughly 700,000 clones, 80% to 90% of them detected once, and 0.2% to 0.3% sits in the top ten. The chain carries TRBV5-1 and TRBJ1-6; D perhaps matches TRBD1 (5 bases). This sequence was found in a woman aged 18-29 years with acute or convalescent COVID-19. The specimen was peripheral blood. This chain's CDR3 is CASRRDSWGAPLHF. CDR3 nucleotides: TGCGCCAGCAGGCGAGACTCCTGGGGCGCACCCCTCCACTTT.